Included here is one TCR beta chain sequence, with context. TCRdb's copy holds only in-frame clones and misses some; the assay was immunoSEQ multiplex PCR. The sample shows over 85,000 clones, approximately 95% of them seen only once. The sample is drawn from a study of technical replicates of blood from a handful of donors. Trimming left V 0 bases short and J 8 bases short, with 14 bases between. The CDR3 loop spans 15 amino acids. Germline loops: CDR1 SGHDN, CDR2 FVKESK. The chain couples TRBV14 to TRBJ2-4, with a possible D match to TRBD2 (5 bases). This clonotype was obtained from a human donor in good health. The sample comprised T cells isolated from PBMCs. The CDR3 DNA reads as TGTGCCAGCAGCCAAGATCTAGGGAGCGAGGACATTCAGTACTTC. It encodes CASSQDLGSEDIQYF.